This T cell receptor beta chain emerged from a study of shared clonotypes between healthy human individuals (dated by TCRdb to about 2020). About the study as a whole: The cohort included a few men and a couple of women between 18 and 49 years of age. To increase sequencing depth and limit assay-specific biases, TCR repertoire library preparation and sequencing were carried out by different laboratories using diverse techniques. For each donor, three plates each were used for CD4 naive and CD4 memory, two plates were used for CD8 naive, and one plate was used for CD8 memory. To estimate repertoire size and how much clonotype sharing occurs between individuals, the study deeply sequenced the blood TCR repertoires of about 5 healthy adults. Each donor's leukapheresis produced roughly between about 0.8 and 10 billion PBMCs.

What the authors observed across the whole study: Pairwise subsampling indicated that sequencing depth was expected to affect the degree of clonotype sharing among donors. Sampling was restricted to blood, and TCR repertoires in tissue are likely to differ from TCR repertoires in blood. Approximately 5% of naive CD4, 3.5% of naive CD8, 2.3% of memory CD4, and about 0.4% of memory CD8 clonotypes were shared across several donors. Rarefaction of sorted-subset datasets indicated incomplete sequencing despite the large sequencing depth. The genetic and exposure-history diversity represented was limited by the small number of donors. Larger estimated clonotype richness was generally found for naive subsets than for memory subsets. Clonotypes shared by all four sorted-subset donors showed higher generation probabilities than non-shared clonotypes.

In regard to this clone: Its antigen is not yet known. Base quality data are lacking; no much larger clone is found one base away.

Using the deep immunoSEQ assay, multiplex PCR amplified TCR CDR3 regions from genomic DNA. Genomic DNA extracted from each cell subset was distributed evenly over all wells of several immunoSEQ 96-well plates, and each plate served as one replicate. For sorted subsets, each replicate PCR was loaded with about 0.2 ug genomic DNA, equivalent to some 27,000 T cell genomes. Purified libraries were quantified with a Qubit 3.0 fluorometer, sized on a Bioanalyzer 2100, and re-quantified with the KAPA Library Quantification kit. Each immunoSEQ 96-well plate was sequenced on its own single-read 150-cycle Illumina NextSeq 550 flow cell. The source study handled its data this way. Because only junctional sequences without quality scores were contained in the immunoSEQ output, filtering matching that applied to full-length reads could not be performed. Sequences were annotated with PyIR, a Python wrapper for IgBLAST v1.9, using IMGT germline references to assign V/J genes and CDR3. Reads were filtered out if the reads had weak V/J assignments (E-value above 1e-6), no CDR3, stop codons, out-of-frame junctions, or ambiguous translated residues. V3J clonotypes were defined by identical inferred V gene, J gene, and CDR3 amino acid sequence. To compute the percentage overlap between repertoires, the number of shared unique clonotypes was divided by the size of the smaller repertoire. RTK rarefaction, the Chao1 estimator, and Recon v2.1 estimates of unobserved clonotypes were used to assess repertoire richness. For all TCRbeta clonotypes obtained by the gDNA method from four donors, generation probabilities were computed with OLGA. The table comes from immuneACCESS by way of TCRdb, which keeps in-frame sequences with V and J called. Part of the clones is missing from these tables; in studies checked, under half for an unresolved V gene and the rest for unknown reasons. V and J calls and clone size follow that table, whereas D and trimming were derived from the DNA. For this sample the table gives roughly 2 million clones, of which just under 95% were detected only once. About 1.1% of the sample rests with the top ten.

CD8 naive samples were CD45RO-negative cells positively selected for CCR7, giving a CD45RA+CCR7+ population that excluded TemRA cells. Donors were healthy HIV-negative adults with no recently reported acute infections or vaccinations. All donors were Caucasian adults living in Nashville, Tennessee, USA. Blood was collected by leukapheresis, and PBMCs were isolated by Ficoll-Histopaque density gradient centrifugation and then cryopreserved in liquid nitrogen vapor phase. Analytical flow cytometry was used to check the purity and quantity of every magnetically sorted T cell population. Each sorted fraction had its genomic DNA isolated and then quantified by UV absorbance on a Nanodrop 2000c. V and J are truncated by 4 bases and 5 bases respectively, leaving an intervening sequence of 9 bases. The CDR3, from cysteine to phenylalanine, totals 12 residues. Of the read, only the CDR3 DNA is kept; its 36 bases are in frame from base 1. The germline V gene encodes CDR1 SGHNT and CDR2 YYREEE (reference sequence).

This chain is built from TRBV5-4 and TRBJ1-1; the D gene identity is not certain. The source material was naive CD8+ T cells sorted from blood. According to the study, the label for this sample's cell subset or site signals: CD45RA+CCR7+. The clonotype originates from a man in his late teens or twenties in good health. The bases read TGTGCCAGCAGCGATGAGGGTACTGAAGCTTTCTTT. Protein translation: CASSDEGTEAFF.